Listed below are T cell receptor beta chains from one sample, sequenced in a study of blood T cell repertoires in COVID-19. Sequencing used immunoSEQ multiplex PCR; TCRdb keeps in-frame clones, though not all of them. The table records roughly 480,000 clones, approximately 89% of them present only once. Material: peripheral blood. These TCRs come from a man aged 18 to 30 with COVID-19, enrolled during active disease. Both conserved end residues are part of each CDR3. The size of a clone is reported for some rows only, either as once, few or many, or as a class for expanded clones.

NA	TRBV23-1	TRBJ2-2	CASTPYQGINTGELFF
NA	TRBV6-5	TRBJ2-1	CASSLTLAGDVEQFF
NA	TRBV7-2	TRBJ1-6	CASSWGQVQSPLHF
NA	TRBV6-5	TRBJ2-7	CASGGDRRSYEQYF
NA	TRBV3-1/TRBV3-2	TRBJ1-3	CASSQGLLKTGISGNTIYF
NA	TRBV24-1	TRBJ2-3	CATSDTTSGSWYTQYF
NA	TRBV6-5	TRBJ1-2	CASSRDRNYGYTF
NA	TRBV30	TRBJ1-2	CAWSTGVGYTF
NA	TRBV27	TRBJ1-1	CASRPGQGAEAFF
NA	TRBV19	TRBJ2-7	CASSLGTYGEQYF
once	TRBV2	TRBJ2-7	CASSEYERTYEQYF
NA	TRBV27	TRBJ1-2	CASSLSIRGGYGYTF
NA	TRBV27	TRBJ1-4	CASTRGTGDGKLFF
NA	TRBV9	TRBJ1-6	CASSVGPEDSPLHF
NA	TRBV5-5	TRBJ1-1	CASKFGGGPTEAFF
NA	TRBV6-6	TRBJ2-2	CASKAGRANTGELFF
NA	TRBV9	TRBJ2-1	CASSAQFGLAGVEQFF
few	TRBV19	TRBJ2-1	CASSLGTSGNNEQFF
once	TRBV5-4	TRBJ2-3	CASSLPGQGAVSTQYF
NA	TRBV4-1	TRBJ1-5	CASSQSGFGTGGYQPQHF
NA	TRBV6-4	TRBJ2-1	CASSEGLGFF
NA	TRBV4-1	TRBJ2-7	CASSQESGRTSGYEQYF
NA	TRBV13	TRBJ2-1	CASSLSGGSSYNEQFF